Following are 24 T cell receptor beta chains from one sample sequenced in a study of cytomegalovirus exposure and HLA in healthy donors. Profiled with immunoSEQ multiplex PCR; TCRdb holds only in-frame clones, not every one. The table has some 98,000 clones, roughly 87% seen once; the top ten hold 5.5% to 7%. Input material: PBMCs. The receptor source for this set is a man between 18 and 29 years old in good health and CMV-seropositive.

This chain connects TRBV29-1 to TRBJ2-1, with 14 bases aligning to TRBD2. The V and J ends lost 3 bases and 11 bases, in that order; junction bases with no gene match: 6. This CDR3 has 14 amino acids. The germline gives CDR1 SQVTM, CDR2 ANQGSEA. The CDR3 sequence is CSVDGTSGSMQQFF. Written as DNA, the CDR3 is TGCAGCGTTGATGGGACTAGCGGGAGTATGCAGCAGTTCTTC.

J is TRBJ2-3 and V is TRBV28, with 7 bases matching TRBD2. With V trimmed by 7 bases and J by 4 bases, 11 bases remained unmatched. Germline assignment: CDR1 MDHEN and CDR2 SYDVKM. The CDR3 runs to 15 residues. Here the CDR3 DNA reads TGTGCCAGCATCCCCCCCGCGGGGAGGGCAGATACGCAGTATTTT. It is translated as CASIPPAGRADTQYF.

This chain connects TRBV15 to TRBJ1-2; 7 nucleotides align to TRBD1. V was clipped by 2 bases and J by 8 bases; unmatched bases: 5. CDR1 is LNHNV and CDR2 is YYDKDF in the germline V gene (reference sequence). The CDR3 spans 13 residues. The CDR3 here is CATSRHGDRGYTF. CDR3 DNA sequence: TGTGCCACCAGCAGACATGGGGACAGAGGCTACACCTTC.

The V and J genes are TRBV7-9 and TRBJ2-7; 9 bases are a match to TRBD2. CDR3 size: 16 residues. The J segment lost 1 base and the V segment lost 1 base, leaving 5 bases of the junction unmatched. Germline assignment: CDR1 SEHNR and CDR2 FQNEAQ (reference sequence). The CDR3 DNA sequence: TGTGCCAGCAGCTTAGGATCTAGCGGGATATCCTACGAGCAGTACTTC. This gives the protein CASSLGSSGISYEQYF. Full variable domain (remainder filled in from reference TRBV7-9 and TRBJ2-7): DTGVSQNPRHKITKRGQNVTFRCDPISEHNRLYWYRQTLGQGPEFLTYFQNEAQLEKSRLLSDRFSAERPKGSFSTLEIQRTEQGDSAMYLCASSLGSSGISYEQYFGPGTRLTVT.

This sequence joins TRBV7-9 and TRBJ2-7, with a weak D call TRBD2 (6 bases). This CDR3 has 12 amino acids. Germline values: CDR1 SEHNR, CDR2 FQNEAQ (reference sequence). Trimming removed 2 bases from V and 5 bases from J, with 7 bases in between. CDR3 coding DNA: TGTGCCAGCAGCTTACCGGGAGACGAGCAGTACTTC. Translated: CASSLPGDEQYF.

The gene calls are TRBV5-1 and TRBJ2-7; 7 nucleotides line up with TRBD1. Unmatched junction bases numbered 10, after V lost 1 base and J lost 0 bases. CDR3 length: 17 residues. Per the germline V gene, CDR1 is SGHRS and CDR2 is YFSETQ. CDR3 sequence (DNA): TGCGCCAGCAGCTTGAGACCGACAGGGTCAATCTCCTACGAGCAGTACTTC. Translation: CASSLRPTGSISYEQYF.

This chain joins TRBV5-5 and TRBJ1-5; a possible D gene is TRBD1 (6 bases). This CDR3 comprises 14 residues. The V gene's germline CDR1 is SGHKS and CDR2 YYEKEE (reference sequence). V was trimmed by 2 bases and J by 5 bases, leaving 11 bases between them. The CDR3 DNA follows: TGTGCCAGCAGCTTTTGGCCAGGGGATCAGCCCCAGCATTTT. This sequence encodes CASSFWPGDQPQHF. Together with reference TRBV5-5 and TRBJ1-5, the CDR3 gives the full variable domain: DAGVTQSPTHLIKTRGQQVTLRCSPISGHKSVSWYQQVLGQGPQFIFQYYEKEERGRGNFPDRFSARQFPNYSSELNVNALLLGDSALYLCASSFWPGDQPQHFGDGTRLSIL.

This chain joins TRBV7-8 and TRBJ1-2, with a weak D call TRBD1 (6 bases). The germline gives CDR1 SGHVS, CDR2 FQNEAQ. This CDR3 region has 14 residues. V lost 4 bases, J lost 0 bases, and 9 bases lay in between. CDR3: CASSSTGANYGYTF. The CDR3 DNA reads TGTGCCAGCAGCTCGACAGGAGCTAACTATGGCTACACCTTC.

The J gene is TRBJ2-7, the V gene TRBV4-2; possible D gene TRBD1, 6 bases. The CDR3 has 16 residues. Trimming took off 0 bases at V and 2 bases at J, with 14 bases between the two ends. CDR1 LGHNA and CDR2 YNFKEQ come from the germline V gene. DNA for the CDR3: TGTGCCAGCAGCCAAGATTTCGGCCAGGGGACCTACGAGCAGTACTTC. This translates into CASSQDFGQGTYEQYF.

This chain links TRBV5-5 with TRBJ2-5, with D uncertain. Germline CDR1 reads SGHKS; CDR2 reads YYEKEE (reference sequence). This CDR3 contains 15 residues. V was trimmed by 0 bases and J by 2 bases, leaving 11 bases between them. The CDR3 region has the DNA TGTGCCAGCAGCTTGGCTCTGGCAGGACAAGAGACCCAGTACTTC. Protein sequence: CASSLALAGQETQYF.

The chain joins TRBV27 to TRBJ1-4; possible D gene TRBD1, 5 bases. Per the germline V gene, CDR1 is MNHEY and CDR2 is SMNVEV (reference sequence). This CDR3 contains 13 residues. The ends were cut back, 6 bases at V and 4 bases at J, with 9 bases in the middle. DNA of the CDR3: TGTGCCAGCAGGGGGCAGGTTAATGAAAAACTGTTTTTT. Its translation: CASRGQVNEKLFF. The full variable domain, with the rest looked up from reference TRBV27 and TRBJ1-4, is EAQVTQNPRYLITVTGKKLTVTCSQNMNHEYMSWYRQDPGLGLRQIYYSMNVEVTDKGDVPEGYKVSRKEKRNFPLILESPSPNQTSLYFCASRGQVNEKLFFGSGTQLSVL.

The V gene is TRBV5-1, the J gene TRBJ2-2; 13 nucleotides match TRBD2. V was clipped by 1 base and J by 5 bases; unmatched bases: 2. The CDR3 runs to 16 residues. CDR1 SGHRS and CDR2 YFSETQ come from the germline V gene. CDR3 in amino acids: CASSLRGLAGTGELFF. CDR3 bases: TGCGCCAGCAGCTTGCGGGGACTAGCGGGAACCGGGGAGCTGTTTTTT.

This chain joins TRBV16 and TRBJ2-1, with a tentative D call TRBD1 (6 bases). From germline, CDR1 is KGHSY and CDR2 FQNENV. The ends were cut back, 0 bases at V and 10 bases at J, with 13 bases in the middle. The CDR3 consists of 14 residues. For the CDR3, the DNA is TGTGCCAGCAGCCAATCAGGGGAAGGGGGAGAGCAGTTCTTC. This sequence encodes CASSQSGEGGEQFF.

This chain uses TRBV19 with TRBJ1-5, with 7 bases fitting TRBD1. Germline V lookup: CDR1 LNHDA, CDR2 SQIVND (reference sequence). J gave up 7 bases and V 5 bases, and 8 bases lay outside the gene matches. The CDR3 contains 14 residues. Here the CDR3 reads CASSPQQGLQPQHF. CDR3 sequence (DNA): TGTGCCAGTAGTCCCCAACAGGGGTTGCAGCCCCAGCATTTT.

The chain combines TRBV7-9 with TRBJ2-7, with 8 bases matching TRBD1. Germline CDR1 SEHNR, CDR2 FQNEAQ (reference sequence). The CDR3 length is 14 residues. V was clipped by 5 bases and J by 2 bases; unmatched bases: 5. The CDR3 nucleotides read TGTGCCAGCAGCCCGACAGGGGTTCCCTACGAGCAGTACTTC. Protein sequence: CASSPTGVPYEQYF.

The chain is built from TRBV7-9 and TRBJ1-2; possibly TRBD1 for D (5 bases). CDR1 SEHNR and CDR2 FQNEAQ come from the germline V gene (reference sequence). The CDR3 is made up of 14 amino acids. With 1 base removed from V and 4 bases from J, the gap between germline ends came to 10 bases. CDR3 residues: CASSLGGEAYGYTF. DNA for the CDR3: TGTGCCAGCAGCTTAGGGGGGGAGGCCTATGGCTACACCTTC.

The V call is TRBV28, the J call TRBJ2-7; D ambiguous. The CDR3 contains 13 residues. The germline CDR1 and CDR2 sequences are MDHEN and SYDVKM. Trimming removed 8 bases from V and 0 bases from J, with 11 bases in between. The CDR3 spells CASGDIGSYEQYF. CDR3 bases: TGTGCCAGCGGAGATATAGGCTCCTACGAGCAGTACTTC.

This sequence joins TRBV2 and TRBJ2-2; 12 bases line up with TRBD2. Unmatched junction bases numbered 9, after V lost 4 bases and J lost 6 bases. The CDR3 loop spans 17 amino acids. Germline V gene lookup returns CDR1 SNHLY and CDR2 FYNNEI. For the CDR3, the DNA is TGTGCCAGCAGTGCATCGCCTAGCGGGGGGGCGGCCGGGGAGCTGTTTTTT. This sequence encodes CASSASPSGGAAGELFF.

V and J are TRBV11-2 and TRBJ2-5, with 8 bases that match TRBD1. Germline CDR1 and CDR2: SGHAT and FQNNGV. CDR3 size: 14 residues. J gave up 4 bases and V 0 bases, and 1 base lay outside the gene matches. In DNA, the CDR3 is TGTGCCAGCAGCTTAGACAGGGGGCCAGAGACCCAGTACTTC. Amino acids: CASSLDRGPETQYF.

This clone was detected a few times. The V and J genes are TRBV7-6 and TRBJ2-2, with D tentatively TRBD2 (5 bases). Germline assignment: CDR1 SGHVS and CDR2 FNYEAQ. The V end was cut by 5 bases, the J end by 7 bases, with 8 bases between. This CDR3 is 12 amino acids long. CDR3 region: CASSPGYGELFF. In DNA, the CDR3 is TGTGCCAGCAGCCCGGGGTACGGGGAGCTGTTTTTT.

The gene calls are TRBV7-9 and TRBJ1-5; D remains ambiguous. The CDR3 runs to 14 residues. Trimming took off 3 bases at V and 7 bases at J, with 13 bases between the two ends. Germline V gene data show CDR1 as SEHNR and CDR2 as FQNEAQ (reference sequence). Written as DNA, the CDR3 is TGTGCCAGCAGCTTCGCGGAGGGTCACCAGCCCCAGCATTTT. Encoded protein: CASSFAEGHQPQHF.

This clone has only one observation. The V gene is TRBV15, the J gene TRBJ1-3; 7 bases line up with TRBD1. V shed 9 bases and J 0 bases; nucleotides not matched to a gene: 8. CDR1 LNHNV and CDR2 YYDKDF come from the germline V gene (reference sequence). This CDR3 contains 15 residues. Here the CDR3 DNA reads TGTGCCACAGGGACAGATCGAATCTCTGGAAACACCATATATTTT. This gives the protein CATGTDRISGNTIYF. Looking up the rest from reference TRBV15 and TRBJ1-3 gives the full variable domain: DAMVIQNPRYQVTQFGKPVTLSCSQTLNHNVMYWYQQKSSQAPKLLFHYYDKDFNNEADTPDNFQSRRPNTSFCFLDIRSPGLGDTAMYLCATGTDRISGNTIYFGEGSWLTVV.

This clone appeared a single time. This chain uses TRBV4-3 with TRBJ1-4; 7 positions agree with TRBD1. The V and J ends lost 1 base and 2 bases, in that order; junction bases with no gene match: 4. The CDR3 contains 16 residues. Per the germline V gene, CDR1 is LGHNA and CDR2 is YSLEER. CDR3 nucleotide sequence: TGCGCCAGCAGCCAAGGCACAGGGGTGACTAATGAAAAACTGTTTTTT. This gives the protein CASSQGTGVTNEKLFF.

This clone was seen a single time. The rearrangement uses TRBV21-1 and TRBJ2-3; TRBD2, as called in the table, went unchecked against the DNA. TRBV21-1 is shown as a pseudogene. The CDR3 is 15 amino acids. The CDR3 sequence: CASSKLAGEVDTQYF. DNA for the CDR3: TGTGCCAGCAGCAAACTAGCGGGAGAGGTAGATACGCAGTATTTT.